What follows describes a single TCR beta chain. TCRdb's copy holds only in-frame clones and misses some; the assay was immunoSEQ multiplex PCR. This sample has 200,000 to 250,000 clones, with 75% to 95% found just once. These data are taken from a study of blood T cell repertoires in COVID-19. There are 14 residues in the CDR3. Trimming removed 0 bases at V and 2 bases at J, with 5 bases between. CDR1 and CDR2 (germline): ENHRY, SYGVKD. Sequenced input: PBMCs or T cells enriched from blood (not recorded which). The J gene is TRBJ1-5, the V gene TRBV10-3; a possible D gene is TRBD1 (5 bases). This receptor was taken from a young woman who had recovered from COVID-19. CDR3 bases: TGTGCCATCAGTGAGTCAGGGGGCAATCAGCCCCAGCATTTT. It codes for CAISESGGNQPQHF.